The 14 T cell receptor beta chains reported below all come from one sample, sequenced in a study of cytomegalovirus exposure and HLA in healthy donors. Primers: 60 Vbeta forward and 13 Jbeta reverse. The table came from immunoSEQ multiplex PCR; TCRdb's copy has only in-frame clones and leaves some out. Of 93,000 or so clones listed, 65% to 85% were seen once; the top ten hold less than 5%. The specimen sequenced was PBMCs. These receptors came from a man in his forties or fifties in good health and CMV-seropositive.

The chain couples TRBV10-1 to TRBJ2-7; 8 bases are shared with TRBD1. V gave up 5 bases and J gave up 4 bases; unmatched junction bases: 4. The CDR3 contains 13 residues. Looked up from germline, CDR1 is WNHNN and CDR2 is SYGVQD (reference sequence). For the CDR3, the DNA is TGCGCCAGCAGTAGCAGGGGGCCTTACGAGCAGTACTTC. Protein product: CASSSRGPYEQYF.

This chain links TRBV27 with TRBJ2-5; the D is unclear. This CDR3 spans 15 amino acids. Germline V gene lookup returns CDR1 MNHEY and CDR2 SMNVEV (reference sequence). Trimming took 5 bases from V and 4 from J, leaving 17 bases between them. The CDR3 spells CASSPRPSAGETQYF. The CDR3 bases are TGTGCCAGCAGTCCGCGCCCTAGTGCCGGAGAGACCCAGTACTTC.

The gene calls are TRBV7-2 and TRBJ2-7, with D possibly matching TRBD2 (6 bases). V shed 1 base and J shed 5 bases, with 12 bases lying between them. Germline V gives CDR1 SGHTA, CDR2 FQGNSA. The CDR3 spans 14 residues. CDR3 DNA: TGTGCCAGCAGCTTAGACCGGGAGTCTCACGAGCAGTACTTC. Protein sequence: CASSLDRESHEQYF.

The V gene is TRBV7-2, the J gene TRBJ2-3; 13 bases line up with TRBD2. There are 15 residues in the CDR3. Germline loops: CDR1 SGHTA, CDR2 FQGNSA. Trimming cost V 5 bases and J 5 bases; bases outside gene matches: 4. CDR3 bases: TGTGCCAGCAGCCGGACTAGCGGGAGTGTAGATACGCAGTATTTT. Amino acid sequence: CASSRTSGSVDTQYF. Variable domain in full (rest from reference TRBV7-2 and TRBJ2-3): GAGVSQSPSNKVTEKGKDVELRCDPISGHTALYWYRQSLGQGLEFLIYFQGNSAPDKSGLPSDRFSAERTGGSVSTLTIQRTQQEDSAVYLCASSRTSGSVDTQYFGPGTRLTVL.

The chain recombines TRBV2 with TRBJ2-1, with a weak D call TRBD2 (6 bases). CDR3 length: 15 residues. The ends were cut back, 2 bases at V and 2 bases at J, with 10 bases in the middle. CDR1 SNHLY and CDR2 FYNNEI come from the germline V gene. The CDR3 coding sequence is TGTGCCAGCAGTGAACGGAGGGCCACCTACAATGAGCAGTTCTTC. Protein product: CASSERRATYNEQFF.

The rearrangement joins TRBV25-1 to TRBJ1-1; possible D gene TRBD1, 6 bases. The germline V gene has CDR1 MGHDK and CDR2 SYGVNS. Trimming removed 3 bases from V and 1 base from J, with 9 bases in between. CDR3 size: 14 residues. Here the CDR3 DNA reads TGTGCCAGCAGTGACGAACAGGGGAACACTGAAGCTTTCTTT. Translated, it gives CASSDEQGNTEAFF.

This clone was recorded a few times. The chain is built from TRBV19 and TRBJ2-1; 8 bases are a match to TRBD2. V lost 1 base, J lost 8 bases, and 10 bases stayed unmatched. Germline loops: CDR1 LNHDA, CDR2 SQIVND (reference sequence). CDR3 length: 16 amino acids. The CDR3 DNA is TGTGCCAGTAGTATAGGAGCGGGAGTAAGTATAGATGAGCAGTTCTTC. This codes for CASSIGAGVSIDEQFF.

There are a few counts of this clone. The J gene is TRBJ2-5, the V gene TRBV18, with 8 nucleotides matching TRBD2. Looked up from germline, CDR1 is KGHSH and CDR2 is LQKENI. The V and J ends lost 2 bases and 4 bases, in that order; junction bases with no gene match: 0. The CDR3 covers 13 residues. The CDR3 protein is CASSPTSGETQYF. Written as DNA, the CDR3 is TGTGCCAGCTCACCAACTAGCGGAGAGACCCAGTACTTC.

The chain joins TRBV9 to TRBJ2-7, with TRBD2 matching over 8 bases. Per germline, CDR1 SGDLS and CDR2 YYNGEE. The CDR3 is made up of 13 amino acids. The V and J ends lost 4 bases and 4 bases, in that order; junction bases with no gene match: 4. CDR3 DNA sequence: TGTGCCAGCAGCTCTCAGCGGGAGTACGAGCAGTACTTC. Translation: CASSSQREYEQYF.

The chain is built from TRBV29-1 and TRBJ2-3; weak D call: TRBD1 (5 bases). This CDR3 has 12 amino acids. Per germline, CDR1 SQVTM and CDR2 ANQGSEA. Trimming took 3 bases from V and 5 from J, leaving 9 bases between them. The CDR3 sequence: CSVDPGQDTQYF. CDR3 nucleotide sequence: TGCAGCGTTGATCCAGGGCAAGATACGCAGTATTTT.

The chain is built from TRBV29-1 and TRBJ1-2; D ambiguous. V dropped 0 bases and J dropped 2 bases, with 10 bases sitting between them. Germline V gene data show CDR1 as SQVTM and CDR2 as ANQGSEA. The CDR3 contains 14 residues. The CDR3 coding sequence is TGCAGCGTTGAAGAAGACCTGAGGAACTATGGCTACACCTTC. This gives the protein CSVEEDLRNYGYTF.

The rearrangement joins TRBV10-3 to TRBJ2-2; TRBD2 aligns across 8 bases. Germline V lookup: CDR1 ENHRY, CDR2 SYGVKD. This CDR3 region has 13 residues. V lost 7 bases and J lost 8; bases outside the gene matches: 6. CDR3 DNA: TGTGCCATCACGACTAGCGTCCAAGGGGAGCTGTTTTTT. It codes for CAITTSVQGELFF.

The CDR3 is CSVERRVRAKNIQYF. CDR3 DNA: TGCAGCGTTGAACGTCGGGTTCGAGCCAAAAACATTCAGTACTTC. The chain links TRBV29-1 to TRBJ2-4; D gene unclear. Germline CDR1 is SQVTM and CDR2 is ANQGSEA. This CDR3 contains 15 residues. Trimming removed 2 bases from V and 0 bases from J, with 11 bases in between. Based on the CDR3 plus reference TRBV29-1 and TRBJ2-4, the full variable domain is SAVISQKPSRDICQRGTSLTIQCQVDSQVTMMFWYRQQPGQSLTLIATANQGSEATYESGFVIDKFPISRPNLTFSTLTVSNMSPEDSSIYLCSVERRVRAKNIQYFGAGTRLSVL.

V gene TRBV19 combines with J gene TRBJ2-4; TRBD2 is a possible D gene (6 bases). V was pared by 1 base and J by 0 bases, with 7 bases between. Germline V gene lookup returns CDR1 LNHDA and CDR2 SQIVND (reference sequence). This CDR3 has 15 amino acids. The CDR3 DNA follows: TGTGCCAGTAGTATAGTGCGGGGAGCCAAAAACATTCAGTACTTC. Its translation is CASSIVRGAKNIQYF. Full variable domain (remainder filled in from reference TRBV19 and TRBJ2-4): DGGITQSPKYLFRKEGQNVTLSCEQNLNHDAMYWYRQDPGQGLRLIYYSQIVNDFQKGDIAEGYSVSREKKESFPLTVTSAQKNPTAFYLCASSIVRGAKNIQYFGAGTRLSVL.